This T cell receptor (beta chain) was found in a study of cytomegalovirus exposure and HLA in healthy donors (dated by TCRdb to between 2016 and 2019). Regarding the research as a whole: An earlier analysis of approximately 640 of the donors reported about 250 Gb of sequence data and some 100 million unique TCR beta sequences from 150 million to 200 million T cells. About 310 gigabases of sequencing data and approximately 93 million unique TCR sequences were included in an early release covering 550 to 650 HLA-typed donors. The genetic ancestry cluster associated with self-reported Caucasian donors included roughly four fifths of the roughly 390 genotyped donors. The study aimed to test whether signatures of past pathogen exposure could be identified by cataloging public T cell receptors. Using immunosequencing, the study profiled T cell repertoires from 666 subjects and related those repertoires to cytomegalovirus serostatus. In addition to the first cohort of 666 subjects, a separate validation cohort of 100 to 150 different subjects was used. To predict cytomegalovirus infection status, the study brought together high-throughput TCR immunosequencing, statistical association of individual TCRs with disease status, and machine learning. To study patterns of TCR occurrence, a later analysis re-analyzed previously published TCR beta repertoires from around 660 donors and added high-resolution HLA genotyping. Rather than using new phenotypic data, the later analysis identified candidate immune exposures from TCR beta sequences and from how often those sequences occurred across donors. In an earlier analysis of roughly 540 of the donors, high-throughput TCR beta sequencing was used to judge whether each TCR beta V gene segment behaved as functional or pseudogenic. Donor age, sex, ethnicity and CMV serostatus were compiled alongside the repertoire data. A later genetic analysis took genome-wide SNP genotypes for about 55% of the 666 donors and used that subset as a discovery cohort. Every repertoire in the discovery cohort had been generated on one and the same sequencing platform. HLA typing covered class I and class II loci at four-digit resolution. The number of donors typed differed by locus, with roughly 620-630 for A, B, C, DRB1 and DQB1, roughly 520 for DQA1, 600 to 610 for DPA1, and approximately 470 for DPB1. Because of strong linkage in the cohort, four to six DR-DQ haplotypes were treated as single units for association and clustering. Among 300 to 450 genotyped donors of the cohort, an average of approximately 250,000 unique TCR beta nucleotide sequences were sequenced per donor, approximately 20% of them non-productive. Beyond this particular receptor, the publication reports: A further reported finding was that TCR beta sequences accurately predicted the HLA-A and HLA-B alleles for most subjects in the first cohort. While some public TCRs were present in many individuals, most TCR sequences turned up only very rarely across donors. Because HLA typing was missing for some donors at each locus, association tests included only the typed subset. Only TCR beta chains were sequenced in this cohort, and the absence of alpha or paired-chain data limited detectable features. In a later analysis, the rate of TCR association differed among HLA loci, with DRB1 alleles having the most associated TCRs and HLA-C alleles having the fewest. Because counts were too low, around 18 rarely observed V segments, including chromosome 9 orphons, were left out of the earlier analysis of some 640 of the donors. Correlated functional status among segregating V segments might be attributable to linkage disequilibrium, but an unknown experimental factor could not be ruled out. In vitro tests confirmed that a few of the cytomegalovirus-associated TCR beta chains recognize cytomegalovirus antigens. According to the authors, the approach could potentially be generalized to other disease states and immunological phenotypes. A total of 164 TCR beta chains were listed by the study as associated with cytomegalovirus. A cluster of highly shared sequence variants was judged likely to represent a technical artifact of the sequencing pipeline. Most CMV-associated TCR beta chains appeared to be HLA-restricted in a later analysis, and the HLA associations seemed to be driven largely by CMV exposure. In a later analysis, several top co-occurrence clusters were reported to appear linked to parvovirus B19, influenza, CMV and Epstein-Barr virus. In a later analysis, some 17,000 TCR beta sequences were associated with specific HLA alleles at a false discovery rate of 0.05. A later genetic analysis reported fewer N-insertions in productive TCRs among donors in an Asian-associated ancestry cluster than the approximately 700-donor mean. In an earlier analysis of several hundred of the donors, most TCR beta V segments were observed in productive rearrangements about 87% or about 30% of the time, broadly matching IMGT annotations. In a later analysis, HLA-associated TCR beta chains showed more clonal expansion and lower generation probabilities than non-associated chains that were equally common. Roughly uniform sequencing depth across donors was assumed in presence/absence analyses, although this assumption may not hold. CMV serostatus was the only immune exposure information available for the cohort. In a later genetic analysis, a missense DCLRE1C variant was associated with V-gene and J-gene trimming of TCR beta chains, and the association was replicated in an independent cohort. Some IMGT-functional V segments, including TRBV6-2 and TRBV6-3, could not be told apart with the 87-base-pair reads, so those segments were excluded. The classifier was reported to diagnose cytomegalovirus status with high specificity and sensitivity in both the original and validation cohorts. Assigning TCR associations to individual alleles was difficult when HLA alleles, especially DR and DQ, strongly co-occurred.

The CDR3 contains 14 residues, cysteine and phenylalanine counted. Solely the CDR3 DNA is kept, with 42 bases framed from the first base. CDR1 is given as SEHNR and CDR2 as FQNEAQ, both from the germline V gene (reference sequence). The cohort consisted of 650 to 850 healthy bone marrow donors. At the time of sampling, every cohort member was nominally healthy, though immune exposures that went unrecorded were likely present. The donor tested CMV seronegative, placing the donor among the 300 to 450 seronegative members of the cohort. Every donor gave a peripheral blood sample, and the peripheral blood mononuclear cells from that sample were used for TCR beta sequencing. The Qiagen DNeasy Blood Extraction Kit was used to extract genomic DNA from the blood cell samples. Turning to this clone: The antigen it recognizes is unknown. One end of the junction is discordant with germline, which a read error may explain.

Library prep was done by the immunoSEQ multiplex PCR assay. For the multiplex PCR, a mixture combining 60 forward primers for TCR Vbeta segments and 13 reverse primers for TCR Jbeta segments was used. A multiplex PCR assay on genomic DNA amplified the CDR3 region of rearranged TCR beta genes. Amplified TCR beta libraries were sequenced as 87-base-pair reads on the Illumina HiSeq System. The paper's processing steps were these. A later analysis counted around 72 million unique TCR beta chains across the 550 to 800 repertoires, and some 12 million of these chains were shared by at least two donors. Raw reads were error-corrected and collapsed into unique sequences by a nearest-neighbor algorithm in which closely related sequences were merged to remove PCR and sequencing errors. CDR3 sequences were aligned to IMGT reference sequences to assign V, D and J gene segments. For a sequence to be retained, a match of at least six nucleotides to both a V gene segment and a J gene segment was required. Rearrangements were called productive when the CDR3 lacked stop codons and stayed in frame with V and J; all others were non-productive. CDR3 was defined by IMGT convention, running from the second conserved V-encoded cysteine to the conserved J-encoded phenylalanine. The earlier analysis of around 640 of the donors excluded sequences that lacked an unambiguous match to a single V gene segment. In an earlier analysis of approximately 500 of the donors, a V segment was called functional when productive rearrangements were above 56.7%, and segregating when the standard deviation between donors exceeded 5%. A statistical classification framework was built for diagnosing cytomegalovirus status from the catalog of TCR beta chain sequences. V and J gene assignment, in a later analysis, came from comparing TCR nucleotide sequences with IMGT/GENE-DB human TR gene sequences. In a later analysis, CDR3 sequences and most-parsimonious VDJ recombination scenarios were assigned using the TCRdist pipeline. In a later analysis, each TCR beta chain was defined by its CDR3 amino acid sequence together with its V-gene family, and reads without a unique V-gene family were excluded. As a way to deal with suspected cross-contamination and a sequencing artifact, a later analysis dropped 450 to 600 nucleotide sequences that were highly shared and had low generation probability. A later analysis calculated a clonal expansion index for each public chain from normalized within-repertoire ranks of inferred template counts. Generation probabilities in a later analysis came from a VDJ recombination model fitted to out-of-frame rearrangements, and those results were checked against IGoR. In a later analysis, TCR-TCR, TCR-HLA and TCR-CMV co-occurrence was scored with hypergeometric tests, and a repertoire-size bias correction was applied to TCR pairs. A later analysis estimated false discovery rates by permuting HLA or CMV assignments 20 times. A later analysis grouped co-occurring TCRs with DBSCAN, adding TCRdist sequence similarity when clustering within HLA-allele-positive subsets. Repertoires with fewer than 30,000 or more than 120,000 public chains, plus five repertoires with anomalous nucleotide sharing, were excluded from co-occurrence clustering. The immuneACCESS repertoire file appears here via TCRdb, limited to in-frame rearrangements. These files lack a portion of the clones; in checked studies, under half of the deficit traces to unresolved V genes, and the cause of the others is not known. D and trimming come from the DNA, and the V and J calls and clone size come from that table. This sample comprises 150,000 to 200,000 clones, roughly three quarters of them detected only once. The ten largest clones take up about 2.5% of the sample.

The sample taken for sequencing was PBMCs. This receptor was obtained from a woman in her fifties or sixties in good health and CMV-seronegative. This receptor chain uses TRBV7-9 and TRBJ1-1; a confident D gene designation cannot be given. CDR3 region: CSSDFERGNTEAFF. Read as DNA, the sequence is TGTTCCAGTGATTTCGAACGGGGGAACACTGAAGCTTTCTTT.